This T cell receptor (beta chain) was profiled in a study of cytomegalovirus exposure and HLA in healthy donors. Points from the study as a whole: Indistinguishability led to the exclusion of some V segments, TRBV6-2 and TRBV6-3 included.

Vbeta (60) and Jbeta (13) primers were used in the PCR. TCRdb's table, derived via immunoSEQ multiplex PCR, lists solely in-frame clones and lacks some. The sample contains 180,000 or so clones, 70% to 85% of which appear only once. On this clone: Its cognate antigen is unknown.

V was pared by 4 bases and J by 7 bases, with 10 bases between. CDR3 length: 13 amino acids. The germline V gene has CDR1 SGHDN and CDR2 FVKESK. Donors were ostensibly healthy at sampling, although undocumented immune exposures were probable. The receptor comes from a woman aged 55-70 years in good health and CMV-seropositive. The chain has TRBV14 and TRBJ2-2; D may be TRBD1 (6 bases). Material: PBMCs. The CDR3 loop is CASSPWGLGELFF. CDR3 DNA: TGTGCCAGCAGCCCGTGGGGGCTCGGGGAGCTGTTTTTT. Complete variable domain (other parts from reference TRBV14 and TRBJ2-2): EAGVTQFPSHSVIEKGQTVTLRCDPISGHDNLYWYRRVMGKEIKFLLHFVKESKQDESGMPNNRFLAERTGGTYSTLKVQPAELEDSGVYFCASSPWGLGELFFGEGSRLTVL.